The TCR beta chain described here comes from a study of shared clonotypes between healthy human individuals. Across the whole study: Researchers assigned three CD4 naive, three CD4 memory, two CD8 naive and one CD8 memory plate to each donor.

This CDR3 is 14 amino acids long. Looked up from germline, CDR1 is SGHDT and CDR2 is YYEEEE. V was trimmed by 1 base and J by 10 bases, leaving 18 bases between them. Original methodology: ImmunoSEQ output held junction-only sequences without quality scores, so filtering differed. The table came from immunoSEQ multiplex PCR; TCRdb's copy has only in-frame clones and leaves some out. V, J and clone size derive from that table, while D and trimming were established from the DNA sequence. The sample lists about 2 million clones; 85% to 95% were seen once. None of the donors, who were healthy HIV-negative adults, had recently had acute infections or vaccinations.

The TCR sequence derives from a man younger than 35 in good health. The sequencing sample was made of naive CD4+ T cells sorted from blood. Specified subset: CD45RA+ positively selected. The J gene is TRBJ2-7, the V gene TRBV5-6; D possibly corresponds to TRBD1 (5 bases). The CDR3, as DNA: TGTGCCAGCAGCTTGATTTCCCCGACAGACACCCAGTACTTC. Its protein product is CASSLISPTDTQYF.